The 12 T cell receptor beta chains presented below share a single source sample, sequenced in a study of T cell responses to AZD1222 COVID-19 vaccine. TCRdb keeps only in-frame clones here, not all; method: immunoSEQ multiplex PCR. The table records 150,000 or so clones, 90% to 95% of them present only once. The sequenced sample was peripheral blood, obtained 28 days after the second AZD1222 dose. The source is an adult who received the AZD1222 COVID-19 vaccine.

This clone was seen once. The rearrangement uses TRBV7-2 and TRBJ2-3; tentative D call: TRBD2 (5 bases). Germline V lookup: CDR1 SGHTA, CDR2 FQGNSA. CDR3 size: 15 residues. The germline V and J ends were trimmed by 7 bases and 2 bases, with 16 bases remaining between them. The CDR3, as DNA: TGTGCCAGCATGGTCGGCGGGTCCAACACAGATACGCAGTATTTT. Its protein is CASMVGGSNTDTQYF. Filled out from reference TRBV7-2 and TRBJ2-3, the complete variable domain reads GAGVSQSPSNKVTEKGKDVELRCDPISGHTALYWYRQSLGQGLEFLIYFQGNSAPDKSGLPSDRFSAERTGGSVSTLTIQRTQQEDSAVYLCASMVGGSNTDTQYFGPGTRLTVL.

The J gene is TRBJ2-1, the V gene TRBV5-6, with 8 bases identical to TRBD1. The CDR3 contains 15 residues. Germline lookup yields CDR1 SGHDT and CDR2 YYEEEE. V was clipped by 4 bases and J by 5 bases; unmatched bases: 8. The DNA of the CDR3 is TGTGCCAGCAGCCAGGGAGGACAGGGCAACAATGAGCAGTTCTTC. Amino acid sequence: CASSQGGQGNNEQFF. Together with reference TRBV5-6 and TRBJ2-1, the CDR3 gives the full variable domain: DAGVTQSPTHLIKTRGQQVTLRCSPKSGHDTVSWYQQALGQGPQFIFQYYEEEERQRGNFPDRFSGHQFPNYSSELNVNALLLGDSALYLCASSQGGQGNNEQFFGPGTRLTVL.

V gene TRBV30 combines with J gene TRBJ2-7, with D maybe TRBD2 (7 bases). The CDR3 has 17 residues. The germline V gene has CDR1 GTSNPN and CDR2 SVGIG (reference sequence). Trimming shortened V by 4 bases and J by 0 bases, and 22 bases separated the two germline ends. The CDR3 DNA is TGTGCCTGGAAAATGCGTCAGGGGAGGGGAAGCTCCTACGAGCAGTACTTC. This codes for CAWKMRQGRGSSYEQYF.

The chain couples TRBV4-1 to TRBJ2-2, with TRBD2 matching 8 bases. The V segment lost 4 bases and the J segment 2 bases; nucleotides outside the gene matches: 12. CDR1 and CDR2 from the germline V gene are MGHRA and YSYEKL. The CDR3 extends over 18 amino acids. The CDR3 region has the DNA TGCGCCAGCAGCCCCCCCGTGAGGACTAGCATTAACACCGGGGAGCTGTTTTTT. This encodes CASSPPVRTSINTGELFF.

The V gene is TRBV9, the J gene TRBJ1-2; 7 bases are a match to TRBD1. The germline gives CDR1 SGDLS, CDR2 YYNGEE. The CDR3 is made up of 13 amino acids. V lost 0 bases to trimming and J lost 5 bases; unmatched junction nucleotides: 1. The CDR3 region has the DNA TGTGCCAGCAGCGTAGAACAGGGGTATGGCTACACCTTC. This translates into CASSVEQGYGYTF.

DNA for the CDR3: TGCGCCAGCAGCCGAACCGGGACAGGGCAGTACGAGCAGTACTTC. It translates to CASSRTGTGQYEQYF. The chain uses TRBV4-1 and TRBJ2-7, with 9 bases lining up with TRBD1. CDR1 MGHRA and CDR2 YSYEKL come from the germline V gene. CDR3 length: 15 amino acids. Unmatched junction bases numbered 8, after V lost 4 bases and J lost 4 bases.

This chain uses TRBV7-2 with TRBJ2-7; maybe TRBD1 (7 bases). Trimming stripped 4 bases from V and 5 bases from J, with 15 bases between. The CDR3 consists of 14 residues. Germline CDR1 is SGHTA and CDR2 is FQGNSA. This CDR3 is CASSSQGGVDEQYF. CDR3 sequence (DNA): TGTGCCAGCAGCTCCCAGGGGGGAGTCGACGAGCAGTACTTC.

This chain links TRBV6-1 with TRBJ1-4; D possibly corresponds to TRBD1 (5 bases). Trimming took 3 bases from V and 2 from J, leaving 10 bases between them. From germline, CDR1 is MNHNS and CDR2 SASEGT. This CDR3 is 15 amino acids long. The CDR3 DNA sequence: TGTGCCAGCAGTGAGGGGGGGACGACTAATGAAAAACTGTTTTTT. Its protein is CASSEGGTTNEKLFF.

Here the CDR3 reads CASSSGQGAGYGYTF. The DNA for the CDR3 is TGCGCCAGCAGCTCCGGACAGGGGGCCGGCTATGGCTACACCTTC. The rearrangement uses TRBV5-1 and TRBJ1-2; TRBD1 matches 11 bases. The CDR3 extends over 15 amino acids. V gave up 3 bases and J gave up 4 bases; unmatched junction bases: 5. Germline-derived CDR1 and CDR2 are SGHRS and YFSETQ.

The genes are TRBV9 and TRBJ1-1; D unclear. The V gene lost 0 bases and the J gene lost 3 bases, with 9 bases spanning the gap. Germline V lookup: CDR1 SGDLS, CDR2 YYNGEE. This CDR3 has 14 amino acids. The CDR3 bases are TGTGCCAGCAGCGTAGCACAGAGGGACACTGAAGCTTTCTTT. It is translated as CASSVAQRDTEAFF.

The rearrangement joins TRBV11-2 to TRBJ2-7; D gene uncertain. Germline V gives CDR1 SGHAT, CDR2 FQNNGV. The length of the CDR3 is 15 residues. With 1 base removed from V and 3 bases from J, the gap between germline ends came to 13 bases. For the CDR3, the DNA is TGTGCCAGCAGCTTAGTGGGCCGCCCGCGCTACGAGCAGTACTTC. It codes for CASSLVGRPRYEQYF.

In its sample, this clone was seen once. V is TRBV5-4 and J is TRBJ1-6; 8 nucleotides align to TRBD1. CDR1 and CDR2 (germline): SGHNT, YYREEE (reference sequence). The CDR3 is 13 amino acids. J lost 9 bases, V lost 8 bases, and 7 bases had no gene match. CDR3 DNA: TGTGCCAGTAGGGGAGACAGGGGTTCACCCCTCCACTTT. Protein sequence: CASRGDRGSPLHF.